The T cell receptor (beta chain) under discussion was sequenced for a study of cytomegalovirus exposure and HLA in healthy donors. Points from the study as a whole: Several of the most significant clusters appeared linked to common viral pathogens, based on a later analysis. Because they were indistinguishable, some V segments, including TRBV6-2 and TRBV6-3, were excluded. Reports state that TCR beta sequences accurately predicted most subjects' HLA-A and HLA-B alleles. When analyzed later, a missense DCLRE1C variant was found to be linked to TCR beta V- and J-gene trimming.

Primers: 60 Vbeta forward and 13 Jbeta reverse. Libraries were prepared by immunoSEQ multiplex PCR; TCRdb keeps only in-frame clonotypes and omits some of them. The sample has more than 110,000 clones, approximately 80% seen once. CDR1 is MGHRA and CDR2 is YSYEKL in the germline V gene. V lost 1 base to trimming and J lost 9 bases, with 13 bases between them. The CDR3 covers 14 residues. Worth noting for this clone: Its cognate antigen is unknown.

The chain links TRBV4-1 to TRBJ2-1; maybe TRBD2 (5 bases). Material for sequencing was PBMCs. The origin of this receptor is a male donor in good health and CMV-seronegative. For the CDR3, the DNA is TGCGCCAGCAGCCAAGGGTCTTACGCGGGTGAGCAGTTCTTC. Translated, it gives CASSQGSYAGEQFF.